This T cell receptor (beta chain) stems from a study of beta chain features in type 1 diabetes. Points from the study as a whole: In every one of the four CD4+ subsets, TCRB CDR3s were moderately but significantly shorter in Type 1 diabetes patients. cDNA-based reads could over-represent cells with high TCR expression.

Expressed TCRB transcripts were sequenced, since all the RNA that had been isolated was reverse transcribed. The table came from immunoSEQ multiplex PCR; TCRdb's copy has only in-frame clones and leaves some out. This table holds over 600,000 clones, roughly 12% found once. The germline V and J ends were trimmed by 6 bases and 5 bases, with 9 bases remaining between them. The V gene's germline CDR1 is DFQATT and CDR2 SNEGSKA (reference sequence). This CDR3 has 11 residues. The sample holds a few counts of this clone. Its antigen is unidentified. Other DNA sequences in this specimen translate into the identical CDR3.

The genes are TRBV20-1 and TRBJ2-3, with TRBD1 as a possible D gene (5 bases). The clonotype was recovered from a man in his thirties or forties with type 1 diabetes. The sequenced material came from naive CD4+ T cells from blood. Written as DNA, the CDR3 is TGCAGTGCCCCTAGGGGAGATACGCAGTATTTT. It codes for CSAPRGDTQYF.